This T cell receptor (beta chain) stems from a study of shared clonotypes between healthy human individuals. General study points: A few donors showed sharing of 4.5% to 6% of naive CD4 clonotypes. The genetic and exposure-history diversity represented was limited by few donors.

It was across several immunoSEQ plates that each subset's genomic DNA was evenly split. TCRdb keeps only in-frame clones here, not all; method: immunoSEQ multiplex PCR. The table records under 1 million clones, more than 85% of them present only once. The naive CD8 population came from CD45RO-negative cells selected for CCR7, without terminally differentiated effector memory CD45RA+ cells. J lost 4 bases, V lost 0 bases, and 14 bases had no gene match. Germline V CDR1 and CDR2: KGHSH, LQKENI. The CDR3 spans 19 residues. In the case of this clone: What it binds is unknown.

Material for sequencing was naive CD8+ T cells sorted from blood. The J gene is TRBJ2-3, the V gene TRBV18; 9 bases agree with TRBD2. The TCR originated in a man in his thirties or forties in good health. The CDR3 sequence is CASSPPLREGQGHADTQYF. The CDR3 DNA reads TGTGCCAGCTCACCACCGTTGCGGGAGGGCCAAGGACACGCAGATACGCAGTATTTT.